The 24 T cell receptor beta chains listed next were all sequenced from one sample in a study of blood T cell repertoires in COVID-19. This table comes from immunoSEQ multiplex PCR, and its TCRdb copy is limited to in-frame clones, with some not included. This repertoire shows approximately 200,000 clones, roughly 87% found once; its top ten account for about a tenth. Material: PBMCs or T cells enriched from blood (not recorded which). These receptors came from a man younger than 35 with acute COVID-19.

J is TRBJ1-3 and V is TRBV28, with a tentative D call TRBD1 (6 bases). CDR3 length equals 15 residues. V lost 2 bases, J lost 3 bases, and 11 bases lay in between. The germline V gene has CDR1 MDHEN and CDR2 SYDVKM. This CDR3 reads CASSLGTSSGNTIYF. CDR3 coding DNA: TGTGCCAGCAGTTTAGGGACATCGAGTGGAAACACCATATATTTT.

The chain combines TRBV28 with TRBJ1-5; 10 bases agree with TRBD1. Germline CDR1 MDHEN, CDR2 SYDVKM. The J segment lost 6 bases and the V segment lost 3 bases, leaving 5 bases of the junction unmatched. This CDR3 spans 15 amino acids. The CDR3 loop is CASSFSGTGVQPQHF. The CDR3, as DNA: TGTGCCAGCAGTTTTTCCGGGACAGGGGTTCAGCCCCAGCATTTT.

The chain couples TRBV10-3 to TRBJ2-7; D possibly corresponds to TRBD1 (6 bases). The germline V gene encodes CDR1 ENHRY and CDR2 SYGVKD. V lost 6 bases to trimming and J lost 6 bases, with 18 bases between them. The CDR3 length is 14 residues. CDR3 sequence (DNA): TGTGCCATCAGGCAGGGGAGTACCGGTGGCGAGCAGTACTTC. Residues: CAIRQGSTGGEQYF.

This clone was detected only once. This sequence joins TRBV19 and TRBJ1-1, with 8 bases that match TRBD1. In germline, CDR1 is LNHDA, CDR2 SQIVND (reference sequence). The CDR3 totals 17 residues. With 0 bases clipped from V and 5 bases from J, the junction kept 11 bases outside the gene matches. The CDR3 here is CASSIDPVYRGMTEAFF. The CDR3, as DNA: TGTGCCAGTAGTATAGATCCGGTGTACAGGGGGATGACTGAAGCTTTCTTT.

CDR3 nucleotide sequence: TGTGCCAGCAGCACTCCGGGCTATGGCTACACCTTC. Protein product: CASSTPGYGYTF. The genes are TRBV9 and TRBJ1-2; D remains ambiguous. The CDR3 covers 12 residues. CDR1 and CDR2 from the germline V gene are SGDLS and YYNGEE. V was trimmed by 4 bases and J by 4 bases, leaving 8 bases between them. The variable domain in full, completed from reference TRBV9 and TRBJ1-2, reads DSGVTQTPKHLITATGQRVTLRCSPRSGDLSVYWYQQSLDQGLQFLIQYYNGEERAKGNILERFSAQQFPDLHSELNLSSLELGDSALYFCASSTPGYGYTFGSGTRLTVV.

The chain joins TRBV7-9 to TRBJ2-5; the match to TRBD1 covers 7 bases. CDR1 is SEHNR, CDR2 FQNEAQ, per germline (reference sequence). The CDR3 spans 14 residues. The V gene end was trimmed by 2 bases and the J gene end by 3 bases; junction bases not matched to a gene: 3. The CDR3 nucleotides read TGTGCCAGCAGCTTAAACACAGGGGAAGAGACCCAGTACTTC. Translation: CASSLNTGEETQYF.

This clone has only a few counts. The V and J genes are TRBV24-1 and TRBJ1-5; D remains ambiguous. This CDR3 region has 19 residues. Per germline, CDR1 KGHDR and CDR2 SFDVKD. V lost 1 base and J 0 bases, leaving 18 bases between the germline ends. The DNA for the CDR3 is TGTGCCACCAGTGATTTTGCGGCCAAGGAGACTAATAGCAATCAGCCCCAGCATTTT. Translation: CATSDFAAKETNSNQPQHF.

This clone was seen once. The chain combines TRBV2 with TRBJ2-2, with TRBD1 identical over 9 bases. CDR1 is SNHLY, CDR2 FYNNEI, per germline. CDR3 size: 15 residues. The V gene end was trimmed by 4 bases and the J gene end by 0 bases; junction bases not matched to a gene: 0. The CDR3 region is CASSGTGANTGELFF. The CDR3 DNA is TGTGCCAGCAGTGGGACAGGGGCGAACACCGGGGAGCTGTTTTTT.

This chain connects TRBV5-6 to TRBJ1-3; 7 bases line up with TRBD1. CDR3 length: 15 amino acids. Trimming took 4 bases from V and 4 from J; bases not matched to a gene: 8. Germline CDR1 reads SGHDT; CDR2 reads YYEEEE. CDR3 in DNA: TGTGCCAGCAGCCCCGGACAGGCCATAGGAAACACCATATATTTT. Translation: CASSPGQAIGNTIYF.

This clone came up once. The rearrangement joins TRBV30 to TRBJ1-1; no clear D gene. The V end was cut by 2 bases, the J end by 1 base, with 8 bases between. CDR3 size: 13 residues. CDR1 is GTSNPN and CDR2 is SVGIG in the germline V gene (reference sequence). CDR3 sequence: CAWSLGGNTEAFF. CDR3 sequence (DNA): TGTGCCTGGAGTCTGGGAGGGAACACTGAAGCTTTCTTT.

This clone occurred a few times. J is TRBJ2-1 and V is TRBV19; D gene uncertain. The V gene lost 1 base and the J gene lost 3 bases, with 7 bases spanning the gap. The CDR3 is 14 residues long. Germline V lookup: CDR1 LNHDA, CDR2 SQIVND (reference sequence). The chain's CDR3 is CASSIGNSYNEQFF. Written as DNA, the CDR3 is TGTGCCAGTAGTATAGGAAACAGCTACAATGAGCAGTTCTTC.

The chain carries TRBV6-5 and TRBJ1-1; D remains ambiguous. Trimming took off 4 bases at V and 5 bases at J, with 14 bases between the two ends. The CDR3 is 14 amino acids. Germline CDR1 reads MNHEY; CDR2 reads SVGAGI. The CDR3 nucleotides read TGTGCCAGCAGTTCAGATTCGAGGCCGACTGAAGCTTTCTTT. Translation gives CASSSDSRPTEAFF.

This chain connects TRBV11-3 to TRBJ2-3, with TRBD2 identical over 9 bases. The CDR3 is made up of 16 amino acids. Germline CDR1 SGHNT, CDR2 YENEEA. The V and J ends lost 0 bases and 1 base, in that order; junction bases with no gene match: 2. The CDR3 loop reads CASSLDQREGTDTQYF. The CDR3 DNA follows: TGTGCCAGCAGCTTAGATCAGCGGGAGGGCACAGATACGCAGTATTTT.

This chain uses TRBV5-1 with TRBJ2-7; 9 bases line up with TRBD1. CDR1 and CDR2 (germline): SGHRS, YFSETQ. The CDR3 has 14 residues. V dropped 2 bases and J dropped 2; count of bases not matched to a gene: 2. The CDR3 is CASSLGTGPYEQYF. As DNA, the CDR3 is TGCGCCAGCAGCTTAGGGACAGGGCCCTACGAGCAGTACTTC.

This sequence joins TRBV24-1 and TRBJ2-1; 10 nucleotides line up with TRBD2. The CDR3 has 15 residues. Germline loops: CDR1 KGHDR, CDR2 SFDVKD. Germline trimming cut 5 bases from V and 0 bases from J; bases unmatched to any gene: 0. CDR3 in DNA: TGTGCCACCAGTGCTAGCGGGAGCTCCTACAATGAGCAGTTCTTC. Its translation is CATSASGSSYNEQFF.

This chain links TRBV3-1 (or the pseudogene TRBV3-2) with TRBJ1-4; 9 bases are a match to TRBD1. In germline, CDR1 is LGHDT, CDR2 YNNKEL (reference sequence). Trimming removed 4 bases from V and 8 bases from J; junction bases left unmatched: 11. The length of the CDR3 is 16 residues. The CDR3 DNA is TGTGCCAGCAGCCGAATTCCGGGACAGGGAGGCGAAAAACTGTTTTTT. It yields the protein CASSRIPGQGGEKLFF.

The J gene is TRBJ2-5, the V gene TRBV11-2; the match to TRBD1 covers 7 bases. Germline V gene sequence: CDR1 SGHAT, CDR2 FQNNGV. This CDR3 spans 16 amino acids. The junction had 17 bases not matched to a gene; V was cut back by 8 bases and J by 5 bases. The CDR3 loop reads CASEPGSRGSFETQYF. DNA for the CDR3: TGTGCCAGCGAACCGGGGAGCAGGGGGAGTTTCGAGACCCAGTACTTC.

The CDR3 nucleotides read TGCGCCAGCAGCCAAGAAGGGACTAGCGGGATTACTGTCACAGATACGCAGTATTTT. It encodes CASSQEGTSGITVTDTQYF. J is TRBJ2-3 and V is TRBV4-1; 13 bases fit TRBD2. The CDR3 runs 19 residues. Germline lookup yields CDR1 MGHRA and CDR2 YSYEKL. The V and J ends lost 0 bases and 2 bases, in that order; junction bases with no gene match: 8.

V gene TRBV21-1 combines with J gene TRBJ2-2; TRBD2 is the table's D call and was not checked against the DNA. TRBV21-1 is a listed pseudogene. The CDR3 is made up of 15 amino acids. Written as DNA, the CDR3 is TGTGCCAGCAGCATGGCGGGCGTGAGGGCCGGGGAGCTGTTTTTT. This sequence encodes CASSMAGVRAGELFF.

The chain is built from TRBV7-8 and TRBJ1-2; 7 bases match TRBD1. The CDR3 has 16 residues. V lost 5 bases to trimming and J lost 2 bases; unmatched junction nucleotides: 11. The germline V gene encodes CDR1 SGHVS and CDR2 FQNEAQ. Here the CDR3 DNA reads TGTGCCAGCAGCCCAGGTGGGGGACAGAGAAACTATGGCTACACCTTC. Its protein is CASSPGGGQRNYGYTF. The variable domain in full, with the rest retrieved from reference TRBV7-8 and TRBJ1-2, is GAGVSQSPRYKVAKRGQDVALRCDPISGHVSLFWYQQALGQGPEFLTYFQNEAQLDKSGLPSDRFFAERPEGSVSTLKIQRTQQEDSAVYLCASSPGGGQRNYGYTFGSGTRLTVV.

The V gene is TRBV7-9, the J gene TRBJ1-5; TRBD1 is a possible D gene (5 bases). V was shortened by 5 bases and J by 4 bases, with 21 bases between the two germline ends. This CDR3 comprises 17 residues. Germline-derived CDR1 and CDR2 are SEHNR and FQNEAQ (reference sequence). CDR3 in DNA: TGTGCCAGCAGCATAGACCCCAGCTCAGGGAGGAATCAGCCCCAGCATTTT. It encodes CASSIDPSSGRNQPQHF.

As DNA, the CDR3 is TGTGCCAGCAGTCTTGATTATCAGGAGCAGTTCTTC. As protein: CASSLDYQEQFF. The V gene is TRBV12-3 or TRBV12-4, the J gene TRBJ2-1, with D uncertain. The V and J ends lost 5 bases and 10 bases respectively, with 12 bases between them. CDR3 length equals 12 residues.

As DNA, the CDR3 is TGTGCCAGCAGTGTTAGCGGGAGAGGCACCGGGGAGCTGTTTTTT. Translating it yields CASSVSGRGTGELFF. The V and J genes are TRBV9 and TRBJ2-2; TRBD2 matches 9 bases. Germline CDR1 SGDLS, CDR2 YYNGEE. After removal of 5 bases from V and 4 bases from J, the junction contained 6 bases not matched to a gene. The CDR3 has 15 residues.

The chain combines TRBV9 with TRBJ2-5, with 9 bases lining up with TRBD1. Germline V lookup: CDR1 SGDLS, CDR2 YYNGEE. The CDR3 contains 18 residues. Trimming took 0 bases from V and 4 from J; bases not matched to a gene: 13. The CDR3 DNA sequence: TGTGCCAGCAGCGTAGATGATTTCGGGACAGGGCATTCAGAGACCCAGTACTTC. Amino acid sequence: CASSVDDFGTGHSETQYF.